This TCR beta chain was documented in a study of T cell responses to AZD1222 COVID-19 vaccine. The study, taken as a whole, reports: Clonal diversity was possibly underestimated, and the donors were mostly white British, with more females. The repertoires were collected only after the peak T cell response.

With 1 base removed from V and 7 bases from J, the gap between germline ends came to 10 bases. This CDR3 region has 13 residues. Germline V lookup: CDR1 LGHDT, CDR2 YNNKEL (reference sequence). Using immunoSEQ multiplex PCR, the repertoire was profiled, and TCRdb retains in-frame clones only, with some absent. The sample contains 130,000 or so clones, about nine tenths of which appear only once. In the case of this clone: The antigen is unknown.

The source material was peripheral blood, sampled on day 0 of AZD1222 vaccination. The chain links TRBV3-1 (or the pseudogene TRBV3-2) to TRBJ1-2, with unresolved D. This clonotype was obtained from an adult in good health. CDR3 nucleotide sequence: TGTGCCAGCAGCCAAGTAAGAACCCGTGGCTACACCTTC. Protein product: CASSQVRTRGYTF.